The entry that follows covers one T cell receptor beta chain sequence. V dropped 6 bases and J dropped 7; count of bases not matched to a gene: 2. This CDR3 spans 12 amino acids. This specimen comes from a study of blood T cell repertoires in COVID-19. On the study more broadly: Italy, Spain and the United States were the sources of the convalescent and acute COVID-19 samples. T cells, B-cell-depleted T cells, or PBMCs provided the cDNA or gDNA that served as material.

Those who participated ranged in age from about 18 to 89 years and resided in under 25 US areas. Original methodology: Cell counts per sample came from amplifying reference gene primers. Profiled with immunoSEQ multiplex PCR; TCRdb holds only in-frame clones, not every one. The V and J calls and clone size are taken from that table; D and trimming were inferred from the DNA. The sample records over 200,000 clones, around nine tenths being singletons. V and J are TRBV12-3 or TRBV12-4 and TRBJ2-1; TRBD2 agrees at 8 bases. The sample was PBMCs or T cells enriched from blood (not recorded which). The sequence came from a woman aged 30 to 39 who had been exposed to COVID-19. The CDR3 bases are TGTGCCAGCAGGGGGACTAGGAATGAGCAGTTCTTC. Translated: CASRGTRNEQFF.